Sequencing of this TCR beta chain was carried out in a study of shared clonotypes between healthy human individuals. Notes on the study in general: Having only a few donors restricted how much genetic and exposure-history diversity was captured. Clonotype sharing among donors was expected to depend on sequencing depth. It was the non-shared clonotypes that had lower generation probabilities than clonotypes shared by all four donors.

Points on this clone: Its antigen is undetermined.

Here immunoSEQ multiplex PCR was the method, and the copy in TCRdb shows in-frame clones only, minus some. The repertoire consists of about 1 million clones, with about 70% occurring once and the leading ten covering 1.5%. Trimming shortened V by 5 bases and J by 4 bases, and 6 bases separated the two germline ends. The germline CDR1 and CDR2 sequences are SEHNR and FQNEAQ (reference sequence). The length of the CDR3 is 12 residues. Splitting the CD4+ cells yielded a CD45RA+ naive subset and a CD45RA-negative memory subset. The V call is TRBV7-9, the J call TRBJ1-5; D unresolved. This clonotype was sampled from a man younger than 35 in good health. The sequenced sample consisted of memory CD4+ T cells sorted from blood. Regarding subset: CD45RA-negative fraction. CDR3 region: CASSLQNQPQHF. CDR3 bases: TGTGCCAGCAGCCTGCAGAATCAGCCCCAGCATTTT.